This T cell receptor (beta chain) was retrieved from a study of OX40 agonist ivuxolimab in advanced cancers. Only in-frame clones appear in the TCRdb table, and some are missing; sequencing was by immunoSEQ multiplex PCR. The profile shows 75,000 to 80,000 clones, about 84% of them singletons. This CDR3 is 14 amino acids long. The V gene lost 0 bases and the J gene lost 6 bases, with 14 bases spanning the gap. The germline V gene has CDR1 GTSNPN and CDR2 SVGIG (reference sequence). In the case of this clone: Its antigen is not known.

General study findings and limits: Dose levels from 0.1 to 3.0 mg/kg saw CD4+ and CD8+ blood T cells expand clonally by week 6.

The receptor was isolated from an adult with an advanced solid tumor such as melanoma, head and neck, liver or kidney cancer. The rearrangement links TRBV30 to TRBJ1-1; D ambiguous. The sequencing used CD4+ or CD8+ T cells sorted from blood, collected in a trial of the OX40 agonist ivuxolimab. The CDR3 is CAWSVMRTSPEAFF. CDR3 bases: TGTGCCTGGAGTGTAATGCGGACGAGCCCTGAAGCTTTCTTT. Combining the CDR3 with reference TRBV30 and TRBJ1-1 gives the whole variable domain SQTIHQWPATLVQPVGSPLSLECTVEGTSNPNLYWYRQAAGRGLQLLFYSVGIGQISSEVPQNLSASRPQDRQFILSSKKLLLSDSGFYLCAWSVMRTSPEAFFGQGTRLTVV.